The rows below give T cell receptor beta chains drawn from one sample of a study of OX40 agonist ivuxolimab in advanced cancers. Profiling relied on immunoSEQ multiplex PCR, and the TCRdb table lists in-frame clones only, not all of them. The data contain approximately 12,000 clones, 87% of them singletons. The sample in question was CD4+ or CD8+ T cells sorted from blood, obtained in a trial of the OX40 agonist ivuxolimab. The receptors derive from an adult with an advanced solid tumor such as melanoma, head and neck, liver or kidney cancer. Each CDR3 is given with its conserved first and last residue. D genes are given only for firm matches. For some rows the clone size is stated as once, few or many, or as a class when expanded; others skip it.

v_call: TRBV6-6; d_call: -; j_call: TRBJ1-4; clone_size: -; cdr3_aa: CASRRRDNEKLFF; cdr3_nt: TGTGCCAGCAGACGCCGGGACAATGAAAAACTGTTTTTT
v_call: TRBV18; d_call: -; j_call: TRBJ2-1; clone_size: -; cdr3_aa: CASSPPDNEQFF; cdr3_nt: TGTGCCAGCTCACCGCCTGACAATGAGCAGTTCTTC
v_call: TRBV10-1; d_call: -; j_call: TRBJ2-1; clone_size: -; cdr3_aa: CASSAANNEQFF; cdr3_nt: TGCGCCAGCAGCGCAGCAAACAATGAGCAGTTCTTC
v_call: TRBV10-3; d_call: -; j_call: TRBJ1-5; clone_size: -; cdr3_aa: CASSYAGRNQPQHF; cdr3_nt: TGTGCCAGCAGTTACGCGGGACGAAATCAGCCCCAGCATTTT
v_call: TRBV28; d_call: -; j_call: TRBJ1-5; clone_size: -; cdr3_aa: CASSFRGQYSNQPQHF; cdr3_nt: TGTGCCAGCAGTTTCAGGGGTCAATATAGCAATCAGCCCCAGCATTTT
v_call: TRBV19; d_call: -; j_call: TRBJ2-3; clone_size: few; cdr3_aa: CASSQWLADTQYF; cdr3_nt: TGTGCCAGTAGTCAGTGGTTGGCAGATACGCAGTATTTT
v_call: TRBV5-5; d_call: -; j_call: TRBJ2-7; clone_size: -; cdr3_aa: CASSLVGYSYEQYF; cdr3_nt: TGTGCCAGCAGCTTGGTTGGTTACTCCTACGAGCAGTACTTC
v_call: TRBV29-1; d_call: -; j_call: TRBJ1-2; clone_size: -; cdr3_aa: CSVVPETGNYGYTF; cdr3_nt: TGCAGCGTTGTACCGGAAACGGGGAACTATGGCTACACCTTC
v_call: TRBV6-1; d_call: -; j_call: TRBJ2-7; clone_size: -; cdr3_aa: CASSPGPSAYEQYF; cdr3_nt: TGTGCCAGCAGTCCTGGACCCTCCGCCTACGAGCAGTACTTC
v_call: TRBV5-6; d_call: TRBD1; j_call: TRBJ1-6; clone_size: -; cdr3_aa: CASSVFRDRTNSPLHF; cdr3_nt: TGTGCCAGCAGCGTGTTCCGGGACAGAACGAATTCACCCCTCCACTTT
v_call: TRBV14; d_call: TRBD2; j_call: TRBJ2-7; clone_size: -; cdr3_aa: CASSLGRAFIYEQYF; cdr3_nt: TGTGCCAGCAGCCTCGGGAGGGCCTTCATCTACGAGCAGTACTTC
v_call: TRBV5-4; d_call: -; j_call: TRBJ1-2; clone_size: -; cdr3_aa: CASSFGQTLFFHGYTF; cdr3_nt: TGTGCCAGCAGCTTTGGGCAGACCCTATTTTTCCATGGCTACACCTTC
v_call: TRBV7-9; d_call: TRBD2; j_call: TRBJ2-7; clone_size: -; cdr3_aa: CASSLTVSGRQPHYEQYF; cdr3_nt: TGTGCCAGCAGCTTGACTGTTAGCGGGAGGCAACCACACTACGAGCAGTACTTC
v_call: TRBV25-1; d_call: TRBD2; j_call: TRBJ2-1; clone_size: -; cdr3_aa: CASSDGGGSYNEQFF; cdr3_nt: TGTGCCAGCAGTGATGGCGGCGGGAGCTACAATGAGCAGTTCTTC
v_call: TRBV27; d_call: -; j_call: TRBJ2-3; clone_size: -; cdr3_aa: CASSLAGASPHTDTQYF; cdr3_nt: TGTGCCAGCAGTCTAGCAGGGGCCTCCCCCCACACAGATACGCAGTATTTT
v_call: TRBV25-1; d_call: -; j_call: TRBJ2-2; clone_size: -; cdr3_aa: CASSASSAPGGGELFF; cdr3_nt: TGTGCCAGCAGTGCTTCTAGCGCCCCCGGGGGCGGGGAGCTGTTTTTT
v_call: TRBV5-1; d_call: -; j_call: TRBJ2-1; clone_size: -; cdr3_aa: CASSLAPRGDNEQFF; cdr3_nt: TGCGCCAGCAGCTTGGCGCCTAGGGGGGACAATGAGCAGTTCTTC
v_call: TRBV9; d_call: TRBD1; j_call: TRBJ1-5; clone_size: -; cdr3_aa: CASSPGQGLQPQHF; cdr3_nt: TGTGCCAGCAGCCCCGGACAGGGTTTACAGCCCCAGCATTTT
v_call: TRBV7-9; d_call: -; j_call: TRBJ1-3; clone_size: -; cdr3_aa: CASSGWTAGNTIYF; cdr3_nt: TGTGCCAGCAGCGGCTGGACGGCTGGAAACACCATATATTTT
v_call: TRBV29-1; d_call: -; j_call: TRBJ2-1; clone_size: -; cdr3_aa: CSVEKTSSTYNEQFF; cdr3_nt: TGCAGCGTTGAGAAAACTAGCAGTACATACAATGAGCAGTTCTTC
v_call: TRBV11-3; d_call: TRBD2; j_call: TRBJ2-1; clone_size: -; cdr3_aa: CASGQGAGESNEQFF; cdr3_nt: TGTGCCAGCGGCCAGGGAGCGGGAGAGAGCAATGAGCAGTTCTTC
v_call: TRBV27; d_call: -; j_call: TRBJ2-7; clone_size: -; cdr3_aa: CASSPSPYEQYF; cdr3_nt: TGTGCCAGCAGTCCCTCCCCCTACGAGCAGTACTTC
v_call: TRBV6-1; d_call: TRBD1; j_call: TRBJ1-2; clone_size: -; cdr3_aa: CASSGGGQFYGYTF; cdr3_nt: TGTGCCAGCAGTGGAGGGGGACAGTTCTATGGCTACACCTTC
v_call: TRBV11-3; d_call: TRBD2; j_call: TRBJ2-7; clone_size: -; cdr3_aa: CASSLLAGQYEQYF; cdr3_nt: TGTGCCAGCAGCCTACTAGCGGGGCAGTACGAGCAGTACTTC
v_call: TRBV14; d_call: -; j_call: TRBJ2-7; clone_size: -; cdr3_aa: CASSQRPISYEQYF; cdr3_nt: TGTGCCAGCAGCCAGCGACCCATCTCCTACGAGCAGTACTTC
v_call: TRBV19; d_call: -; j_call: TRBJ2-2; clone_size: -; cdr3_aa: CASSMLRDSSIDTGELFF; cdr3_nt: TGTGCCAGTAGTATGCTCCGCGACAGCTCGATTGACACCGGGGAGCTGTTTTTT
v_call: TRBV2; d_call: -; j_call: TRBJ2-7; clone_size: once; cdr3_aa: CASSEAPYEQYF; cdr3_nt: TGTGCCAGCAGTGAAGCGCCCTACGAGCAGTACTTC
v_call: TRBV28; d_call: -; j_call: TRBJ1-1; clone_size: -; cdr3_aa: CASDRGTTEAFF; cdr3_nt: TGTGCCAGCGATCGGGGGACCACTGAAGCTTTCTTT
v_call: TRBV4-3; d_call: TRBD2; j_call: TRBJ2-3; clone_size: few; cdr3_aa: CASSQEPPGGGDTQYF; cdr3_nt: TGCGCCAGCAGCCAAGAACCCCCAGGCGGGGGAGATACGCAGTATTTT
v_call: TRBV29-1; d_call: -; j_call: TRBJ1-2; clone_size: -; cdr3_aa: CSVPGQAYGYTF; cdr3_nt: TGCAGCGTTCCGGGACAAGCCTATGGCTACACCTTC
v_call: TRBV27; d_call: -; j_call: TRBJ1-5; clone_size: -; cdr3_aa: CASSLWGGKPQHF; cdr3_nt: TGTGCCAGCAGTTTATGGGGCGGAAAGCCCCAGCATTTT
v_call: TRBV7-9; d_call: TRBD2; j_call: TRBJ2-5; clone_size: -; cdr3_aa: CASSFTSGDQETQYF; cdr3_nt: TGTGCCAGCAGCTTCACTAGCGGAGACCAAGAGACCCAGTACTTC
v_call: TRBV5-1; d_call: -; j_call: TRBJ2-7; clone_size: -; cdr3_aa: CASSLDSPSDEQYF; cdr3_nt: TGCGCCAGCAGCTTGGACAGTCCTAGCGACGAGCAGTACTTC
v_call: TRBV5-1; d_call: -; j_call: TRBJ2-2; clone_size: -; cdr3_aa: CASSPTGGAGELFF; cdr3_nt: TGCGCCAGCAGCCCTACCGGAGGGGCCGGGGAGCTGTTTTTT
v_call: TRBV7-7; d_call: -; j_call: TRBJ2-3; clone_size: -; cdr3_aa: CASSETWGSTDTQYF; cdr3_nt: TGTGCTAGCAGCGAGACGTGGGGTAGCACAGATACGCAGTATTTT
v_call: TRBV28; d_call: -; j_call: TRBJ1-3; clone_size: -; cdr3_aa: CASSSNWAGSGNTIYF; cdr3_nt: TGTGCCAGCAGTTCCAACTGGGCAGGCTCTGGAAACACCATATATTTT
v_call: TRBV7-8; d_call: TRBD2; j_call: TRBJ2-1; clone_size: -; cdr3_aa: CASIPGLAVYNEQFF; cdr3_nt: TGTGCCAGCATTCCGGGACTAGCGGTCTACAATGAGCAGTTCTTC
v_call: TRBV7-2; d_call: -; j_call: TRBJ2-2; clone_size: -; cdr3_aa: CASSSGELFF; cdr3_nt: TGTGCCAGCAGCTCCGGGGAGCTGTTTTTT
v_call: TRBV19; d_call: TRBD2; j_call: TRBJ2-3; clone_size: -; cdr3_aa: CASSMGAGFTDTQYF; cdr3_nt: TGTGCCAGTAGTATGGGAGCGGGATTCACAGATACGCAGTATTTT
v_call: TRBV9; d_call: -; j_call: TRBJ2-1; clone_size: -; cdr3_aa: CASSSGGGVNNEQFF; cdr3_nt: TGTGCCAGCAGCTCCGGTGGAGGGGTAAACAATGAGCAGTTCTTC
v_call: TRBV6-1; d_call: -; j_call: TRBJ2-3; clone_size: -; cdr3_aa: CASCNHNTDTQYF; cdr3_nt: TGTGCCAGCTGTAATCACAACACAGATACGCAGTATTTT
v_call: TRBV5-4; d_call: -; j_call: TRBJ2-7; clone_size: -; cdr3_aa: CASSMEVGIHEQYF; cdr3_nt: TGTGCCAGCAGCATGGAGGTGGGTATCCACGAGCAGTACTTC